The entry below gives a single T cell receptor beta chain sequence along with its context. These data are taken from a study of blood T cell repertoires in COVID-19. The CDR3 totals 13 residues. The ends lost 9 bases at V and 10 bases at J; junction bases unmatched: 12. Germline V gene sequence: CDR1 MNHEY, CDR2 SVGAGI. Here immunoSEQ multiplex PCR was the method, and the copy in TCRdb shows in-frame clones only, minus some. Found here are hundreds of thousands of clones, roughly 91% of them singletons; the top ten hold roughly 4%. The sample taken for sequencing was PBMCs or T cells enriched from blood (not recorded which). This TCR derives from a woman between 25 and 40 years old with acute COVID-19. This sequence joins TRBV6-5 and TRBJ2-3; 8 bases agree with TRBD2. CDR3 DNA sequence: TGTGCCAGTGTACAGCGGGGGTCCCTGTCGCAGTATTTT. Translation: CASVQRGSLSQYF.